The 23 T cell receptor beta chains presented below share a single source sample, sequenced in a study of cytomegalovirus exposure and HLA in healthy donors. PCR was performed using 60 Vbeta and 13 Jbeta primers. The protocol was immunoSEQ multiplex PCR, while the TCRdb copy is restricted to in-frame clones and leaves out a portion. The sample includes 100,000 or so clones, 76% seen only once; the top ten take roughly 4.8%. Sequencing was carried out using PBMCs. All receptors derive from a man aged 30-40 years in good health and CMV-seropositive.

The gene calls are TRBV7-6 and TRBJ1-4; 7 nucleotides align to TRBD1. Germline assignment: CDR1 SGHVS and CDR2 FNYEAQ. Germline trimming cut 3 bases from V and 6 bases from J; bases unmatched to any gene: 4. CDR3 length: 14 residues. The DNA of the CDR3 is TGTGCCAGCAGCTTGGATGGACAGGATGAAAAACTGTTTTTT. It is translated as CASSLDGQDEKLFF.

The chain uses TRBV4-1 and TRBJ2-1, with TRBD2 identical over 9 bases. This CDR3 has 15 amino acids. The J segment lost 6 bases and the V segment lost 1 base, leaving 4 bases of the junction unmatched. Per germline, CDR1 MGHRA and CDR2 YSYEKL. In nucleotides, the CDR3 is TGCGCCAGCAGCCAAGTAGCGGGAGAGGTCAATGAGCAGTTCTTC. This encodes CASSQVAGEVNEQFF.

The chain is built from TRBV4-1 and TRBJ1-3; possibly TRBD1 for D (6 bases). CDR3 length: 17 amino acids. CDR1 is MGHRA, CDR2 YSYEKL, per germline. V was pared by 3 bases and J by 4 bases, with 19 bases between. CDR3 DNA: TGCGCCAGCAGCCATCTAGGACAGTTCTCAAAAGGAAACACCATATATTTT. It specifies CASSHLGQFSKGNTIYF.

The rearrangement uses TRBV5-4 and TRBJ1-1, with D maybe TRBD1 (6 bases). The CDR3 runs to 15 residues. From germline, CDR1 is SGHNT and CDR2 YYREEE (reference sequence). Trimming removed 1 base at V and 5 bases at J, with 15 bases between. The CDR3 protein is CASSLPPQGGTEAFF. CDR3 nucleotide sequence: TGTGCCAGCAGCTTGCCCCCACAGGGTGGGACTGAAGCTTTCTTT.

In its sample, this clone was seen a few times. This chain's CDR3 is CASSPSGGSGANVLTF. The CDR3, as DNA: TGTGCCAGCAGCCCTAGCGGGGGGTCTGGGGCCAACGTCCTGACTTTC. The chain couples TRBV4-2 to TRBJ2-6; 11 bases align to TRBD2. The CDR3 contains 16 residues. Trimming at V came to 4 bases and at J to 1 base, leaving 0 bases not matched to a gene. Germline CDR1 reads LGHNA; CDR2 reads YNFKEQ.

The chain combines TRBV7-2 with TRBJ2-1; 13 positions match TRBD2. Germline V gives CDR1 SGHTA, CDR2 FQGNSA. With 4 bases clipped from V and 6 bases from J, the junction kept 6 bases outside the gene matches. The CDR3 sequence is 16 residues long. This chain's CDR3 is CASSSTGLAGANEQFF. The CDR3 bases are TGTGCCAGCAGCTCAACCGGACTAGCGGGAGCCAATGAGCAGTTCTTC.

The genes are TRBV5-1 and TRBJ2-1, with a weak D call TRBD1 (5 bases). Per germline, CDR1 SGHRS and CDR2 YFSETQ. This CDR3 is 15 amino acids long. V lost 4 bases and J lost 6, with 17 bases in between. The CDR3 spells CASSNAHRGGNEQFF. The CDR3, as DNA: TGCGCCAGCAGCAACGCCCATAGGGGCGGCAATGAGCAGTTCTTC.

V is TRBV11-2 and J is TRBJ2-7; a weak D match, TRBD2 (6 bases). Germline CDR1 is SGHAT and CDR2 is FQNNGV. Trimming removed 5 bases at V and 3 bases at J, with 14 bases between. The CDR3 contains 14 residues. The DNA of the CDR3 is TGTGCCAGCAGCACCCATAGGAGGGACTACGAGCAGTACTTC. It yields the protein CASSTHRRDYEQYF.

The CDR3 spells CASSFRTATDTQYF. CDR3 sequence (DNA): TGTGCCAGCAGCTTTCGGACAGCCACAGATACGCAGTATTTT. The J gene is TRBJ2-3, the V gene TRBV7-9; the D gene is possibly TRBD1 (6 bases). Trimming left V 3 bases short and J 2 bases short, with 9 bases between. The CDR3 extends over 14 amino acids. Germline CDR1 reads SEHNR; CDR2 reads FQNEAQ (reference sequence).

J is TRBJ2-5 and V is TRBV30; TRBD2 matches at 9 bases. The J call could be wrong; TRBJ2-7 is a better fit for the DNA end. There are 18 residues in the CDR3. CDR1 GTSNPN and CDR2 SVGIG come from the germline V gene (reference sequence). CDR3 amino acids: CAWTAFASGIPEAYEQYF. The CDR3 DNA follows: TGTGCCTGGACCGCCTTCGCTAGCGGGATACCGGAGGCCTACGAGCAGTACTTC.

This chain joins TRBV6-6 and TRBJ1-3; D is ambiguous. The CDR3 consists of 16 residues. Germline CDR1 MNHNY, CDR2 SVGAGI (reference sequence). The V and J ends lost 6 bases and 0 bases respectively, with 15 bases between them. CDR3 sequence: CASSPGVLSSGNTIYF. In nucleotides, the CDR3 is TGTGCCAGCAGCCCAGGCGTTCTTAGCTCTGGAAACACCATATATTTT.

In this sample, this clone turned up a few times. The V gene is TRBV6-4, the J gene TRBJ1-2; D perhaps matches TRBD1 (5 bases). V lost 0 bases and J 8 bases, leaving 16 bases between the germline ends. The CDR3 runs 15 residues. Germline lookup yields CDR1 MRHNA and CDR2 SNTAGT. CDR3 sequence reads: CASSDSTAGRMGYTF. CDR3 bases: TGTGCCAGCAGTGACTCGACGGCAGGGCGAATGGGCTACACCTTC.

The chain employs TRBV4-1 and TRBJ2-5; tentatively, D is TRBD2 (5 bases). Trimming took off 0 bases at V and 4 bases at J, with 9 bases between the two ends. This CDR3 region has 14 residues. The germline V gene has CDR1 MGHRA and CDR2 YSYEKL. The CDR3 DNA reads TGCGCCAGCAGCCAAGATACCGGAGGAGAGACCCAGTACTTC. It encodes CASSQDTGGETQYF.

This rearrangement joins TRBV4-1 to TRBJ2-2; 7 nucleotides match TRBD2. Germline V CDR1 and CDR2: MGHRA, YSYEKL. Trimming cost V 0 bases and J 2 bases; bases outside gene matches: 3. The CDR3 contains 16 residues. CDR3 residues: CASSQESGINTGELFF. CDR3 coding DNA: TGCGCCAGCAGCCAAGAGAGCGGGATTAACACCGGGGAGCTGTTTTTT.

This chain links TRBV2 with TRBJ1-5, with unresolved D. This CDR3 comprises 16 residues. V dropped 1 base and J dropped 2 bases, with 12 bases sitting between them. Germline V gene sequence: CDR1 SNHLY, CDR2 FYNNEI. The chain's CDR3 is CASSEGGLSGNQPQHF. The CDR3 DNA reads TGTGCCAGCAGTGAAGGAGGCCTAAGCGGCAATCAGCCCCAGCATTTT.

In its sample, this clone was seen a few times. The genes are TRBV18 and TRBJ2-1; D gene uncertain. The V end lost 2 bases, the J end lost 9 bases, and 8 bases lay between the germline ends. This CDR3 region has 12 residues. Germline V gives CDR1 KGHSH, CDR2 LQKENI. CDR3: CASSPNRVEQFF. CDR3 sequence (DNA): TGTGCCAGCTCACCAAACAGAGTTGAGCAGTTCTTC. Supplemented by reference TRBV18 and TRBJ2-1, the full variable domain reads NAGVMQNPRHLVRRRGQEARLRCSPMKGHSHVYWYRQLPEEGLKFMVYLQKENIIDESGMPKERFSAEFPKEGPSILRIQQVVRGDSAAYFCASSPNRVEQFFGPGTRLTVL.

This clone was recorded a few times. The chain uses TRBV27 and TRBJ2-7; TRBD1 matches 9 bases. Per the germline V gene, CDR1 is MNHEY and CDR2 is SMNVEV (reference sequence). The CDR3 has 15 residues. Germline trimming cut 0 bases from V and 6 bases from J; bases unmatched to any gene: 6. The CDR3 protein is CASSLSGTGLIEQYF. Here the CDR3 DNA reads TGTGCCAGCAGTTTATCGGGGACAGGGCTTATCGAGCAGTACTTC.

This chain joins TRBV11-2 and TRBJ1-2; TRBD1 aligns across 12 bases. Per germline, CDR1 SGHAT and CDR2 FQNNGV. V lost 7 bases, J lost 7 bases, and 16 bases stayed unmatched. CDR3 length equals 17 residues. The CDR3 is CASNPGGQGAFLSGYTF. CDR3 in DNA: TGTGCCAGCAACCCTGGGGGACAGGGGGCTTTCCTTAGTGGCTACACCTTC.

V gene TRBV2 combines with J gene TRBJ2-3; 12 bases line up with TRBD2. The CDR3 covers 18 residues. The V and J ends lost 5 bases and 2 bases, in that order; junction bases with no gene match: 11. Germline CDR1 and CDR2: SNHLY and FYNNEI. CDR3 in DNA: TGTGCCAGCAGTACCCGCCAGCTAGCGGGAGGGTCCACAGATACGCAGTATTTT. It translates to CASSTRQLAGGSTDTQYF.

This chain joins TRBV29-1 and TRBJ2-7; the match to TRBD1 covers 9 bases. The V and J ends lost 2 bases and 2 bases, in that order; junction bases with no gene match: 4. Germline V lookup: CDR1 SQVTM, CDR2 ANQGSEA. The CDR3 is 14 amino acids. CDR3 sequence reads: CSVETGGAAYEQYF. The CDR3 nucleotides are TGCAGCGTTGAAACAGGGGGCGCAGCCTACGAGCAGTACTTC.

This clone turned up a few times. CDR3 sequence reads: CASSLGGNTEAFF. The CDR3 bases are TGTGCCAGCAGTCTCGGCGGGAACACTGAAGCTTTCTTT. The chain has TRBV6-6 and TRBJ1-1; the D is unclear. The V end lost 5 bases, the J end lost 1 base, and 8 bases lay between the germline ends. The CDR3 runs to 13 residues. From germline, CDR1 is MNHNY and CDR2 SVGAGI (reference sequence).

CDR3 region: CSLHGGGLETQYF. DNA for the CDR3: TGCAGCTTGCATGGAGGAGGGTTGGAGACCCAGTACTTC. The rearrangement joins TRBV29-1 to TRBJ2-5, with D maybe TRBD2 (6 bases). Per germline, CDR1 SQVTM and CDR2 ANQGSEA. This CDR3 has 13 amino acids. Trimming shortened V by 8 bases and J by 5 bases, and 18 bases separated the two germline ends.

The chain combines TRBV30 with TRBJ2-2; 9 bases are shared with TRBD2. From germline, CDR1 is GTSNPN and CDR2 SVGIG (reference sequence). J lost 2 bases, V lost 3 bases, and 4 bases had no gene match. The CDR3 has 15 amino acids. CDR3 sequence (DNA): TGTGCCTGGAGAGTAGCGGGAGTCAACACCGGGGAGCTGTTTTTT. Its protein is CAWRVAGVNTGELFF.